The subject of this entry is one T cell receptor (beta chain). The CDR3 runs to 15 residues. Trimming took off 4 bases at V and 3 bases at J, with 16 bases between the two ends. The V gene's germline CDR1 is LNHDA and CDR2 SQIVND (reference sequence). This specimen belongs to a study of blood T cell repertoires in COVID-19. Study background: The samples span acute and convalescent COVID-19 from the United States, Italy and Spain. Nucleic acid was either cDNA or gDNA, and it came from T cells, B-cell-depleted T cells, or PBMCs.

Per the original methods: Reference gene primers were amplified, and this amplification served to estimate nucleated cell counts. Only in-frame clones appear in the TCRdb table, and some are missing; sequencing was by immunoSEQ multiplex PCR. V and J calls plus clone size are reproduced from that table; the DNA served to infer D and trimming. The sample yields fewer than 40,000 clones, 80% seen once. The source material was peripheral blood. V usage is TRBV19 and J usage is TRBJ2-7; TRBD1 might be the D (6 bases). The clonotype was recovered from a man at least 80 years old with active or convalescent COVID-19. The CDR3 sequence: CASSTLTGTNYEQYF. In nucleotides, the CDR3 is TGTGCCAGTAGTACCCTGACCGGGACAAACTACGAGCAGTACTTC.